This record concerns one T cell receptor (beta chain) sequence. Primers for the PCR totalled 60 Vbeta and 13 Jbeta. Under the authors' procedure: In a later analysis, of roughly 83 million unique beta chains, about 11 million appeared in at least two donors. Produced via immunoSEQ multiplex PCR; TCRdb's table is partial and in-frame only. D and trimming were read from the DNA, whereas the V and J calls and clone size are those reported in that table. This sample has around 110,000 clones, with more than 60% found just once. The data stem from a study of cytomegalovirus exposure and HLA in healthy donors. The CDR3 extends over 15 amino acids. Germline V gene sequence: CDR1 WSHSY, CDR2 SAAADI. The V gene end was trimmed by 6 bases and the J gene end by 3 bases; junction bases not matched to a gene: 5.

The sequence came from a man aged 18 to 30 in good health and CMV-seronegative. The chain carries TRBV10-2 and TRBJ2-7; 13 bases line up with TRBD2. Sequencing was done on a sample of PBMCs. CDR3 bases: TGCGCCAGCAGCGCCGGGACTAGCGGGATCTACGAGCAGTACTTC. Its protein product is CASSAGTSGIYEQYF.